This TCR beta chain is drawn from a study of technical replicates of blood from a few donors. This CDR3 comprises 15 residues. V gave up 3 bases and J gave up 5 bases; unmatched junction bases: 8. Germline lookup yields CDR1 ENHRY and CDR2 SYGVKD. The protocol was immunoSEQ multiplex PCR, while the TCRdb copy is restricted to in-frame clones and leaves out a portion. The sample has around 89,000 clones, about 94% seen once; the top ten hold about 0.25%. This TCR was recovered from a human donor in good health. V is TRBV10-3 and J is TRBJ2-7; the match to TRBD1 covers 9 bases. The sample was T cells isolated from PBMCs. The CDR3 DNA follows: TGTGCCATCAGTGACCCCGGGACAGGGATCCACGAGCAGTACTTC. It codes for CAISDPGTGIHEQYF.